Below, one T cell receptor beta chain is given with its context. The antigen remains unidentified. The study drew its donors from healthy HIV-negative adults without recent acute infections or vaccinations. Only in-frame clones appear in the TCRdb table, and some are missing; sequencing was by immunoSEQ multiplex PCR. The sample yields 2 million to 3 million clones, 90% to 95% seen once. This specimen comes from a study of shared clonotypes between healthy human individuals. The CDR3 runs to 14 residues. V lost 4 bases and J lost 3; bases outside the gene matches: 4. Germline CDR1 and CDR2: KGHSH and LQKENI. Notes on the study in general: Clonotype sharing among donors was expected to depend on sequencing depth.

The chain has TRBV18 and TRBJ1-1, with 8 bases matching TRBD1. The sample consisted of naive CD4+ T cells from PBMCs. Subset here: CD45RA+ positively selected. The source of this sequence is a man aged 18 to 30 in good health. Some clones in this sample may be carry-over from other donors' samples. The CDR3 loop reads CASSQDRDDTEAFF. The CDR3 DNA sequence: TGTGCCAGCTCACAGGACAGGGATGACACTGAAGCTTTCTTT.